The 29 T cell receptor beta chains below all came from one sample that was sequenced in a study of shared clonotypes between healthy human individuals. Naive CD8 cells lacked CD45RO and underwent positive selection for CCR7, leaving out terminally differentiated effector memory CD45RA+ cells. Measured with immunoSEQ multiplex PCR; TCRdb has only the in-frame clones, and not every one. The data contain approximately 810,000 clones, roughly 92% of them seen just once; the ten biggest clones take up 20% to 30%. The specimen sequenced was naive CD8+ T cells sorted from blood. The receptors here all came from a man younger than 40 in good health.

This clone was seen once. The rearrangement uses TRBV7-9 and TRBJ2-1; TRBD2 matches at 7 bases. The V gene's germline CDR1 is SEHNR and CDR2 FQNEAQ (reference sequence). This CDR3 comprises 12 residues. Written as DNA, the CDR3 is TGTGCAGGGTGGGGGGGATACAATGAGCAGTTCTTC. Protein sequence: CAGWGGYNEQFF.

For this clone: At one end, the junction sequence differs from germline, possibly due to a read error. The V call is TRBV7-7, the J call TRBJ2-2, with 8 bases matching TRBD2. Germline-derived CDR1 and CDR2 are SSHAT and FNYEAQ (reference sequence). The CDR3 has 15 residues. The CDR3 nucleotides read TGTGCTAGCAGCCCGGGAGGGGGTAACACCGGGGAGCTGTTTTTT. Encoded protein: CASSPGGGNTGELFF.

The J gene is TRBJ2-7, the V gene TRBV2; weak D call: TRBD1 (5 bases). Between the trimmed V and J ends, which lost 8 bases and 6 bases, there was a span of 20 bases. The germline V gene has CDR1 SNHLY and CDR2 FYNNEI. This CDR3 has 14 amino acids. CDR3 sequence: CASVRAGQGSEQYF. The CDR3 bases are TGTGCCAGCGTTAGGGCCGGGCAGGGCAGCGAGCAGTACTTC.

For this clone: This specimen includes other DNA sequences encoding the same CDR3. This chain uses TRBV7-9 with TRBJ1-4; D is unresolved. The CDR3 sequence is 11 residues long. CDR1 is SEHNR, CDR2 FQNEAQ, per germline (reference sequence). The germline V and J ends were trimmed by 3 bases and 4 bases, with 0 bases remaining between them. This chain's CDR3 is CASSFNEKLFF. The CDR3, as DNA: TGTGCCAGCAGCTTTAATGAAAAACTGTTTTTT.

To note about this clone: Other DNA sequences from this sample encode an identical CDR3 as well. The rearrangement links TRBV27 to TRBJ2-1; tentatively, D is TRBD2 (6 bases). The V end was cut by 3 bases, the J end by 7 bases, with 10 bases between. Looked up from germline, CDR1 is MNHEY and CDR2 is SMNVEV (reference sequence). This CDR3 has 13 residues. In DNA, the CDR3 is TGTGCCAGCAGTTTCGGGAGAGCGAATGAGCAGTTCTTC. It translates to CASSFGRANEQFF.

This clone was counted between two and nine times. The CDR3 DNA sequence: TGTGCCAGCAGCCAGGGACAGGGGTCCAATCAGCCCCAGCATTTT. This sequence encodes CASSQGQGSNQPQHF. The chain combines TRBV7-8 with TRBJ1-5; 10 nucleotides match TRBD1. Trimming at V came to 5 bases and at J to 3 bases, leaving 4 bases not matched to a gene. The germline V gene encodes CDR1 SGHVS and CDR2 FQNEAQ. The CDR3 contains 15 residues.

The chain joins TRBV7-9 to TRBJ2-6, with D possibly matching TRBD2 (6 bases). CDR1 and CDR2 (germline): SEHNR, FQNEAQ (reference sequence). Trimming shortened V by 8 bases and J by 2 bases, and 19 bases separated the two germline ends. The CDR3 runs to 17 residues. The CDR3 is CASLGRRSVTGANVLTF. CDR3 sequence (DNA): TGTGCCAGCTTGGGGAGGAGATCGGTTACTGGGGCCAACGTCCTGACTTTC.

The CDR3 DNA sequence: TGTGCCAGCAGTGACCCACCCACAGATACGCAGTATTTT. This codes for CASSDPPTDTQYF. The chain uses TRBV2 and TRBJ2-3; D gene uncertain. This CDR3 has 13 residues. V shed 3 bases and J shed 2 bases, with 6 bases lying between them. Germline CDR1 SNHLY, CDR2 FYNNEI.

This clone has a single count. The DNA for the CDR3 is TGTGCCAGCAGCAGAGTGGGGGCCCTCACAGATACGCAGTATTTT. The encoded protein is CASSRVGALTDTQYF. This chain connects TRBV28 to TRBJ2-3; a weak D match, TRBD1 (6 bases). Trimming cost V 6 bases and J 2 bases, with 15 bases left between them. Germline CDR1 MDHEN, CDR2 SYDVKM. This CDR3 spans 15 amino acids.

Worth noting for this clone: Other DNA sequences in this sample translate to the same CDR3. The V call is TRBV7-9, the J call TRBJ2-5; D remains ambiguous. Deletions cut 3 bases from V and 5 bases from J, with 7 bases between. Germline assignment: CDR1 SEHNR and CDR2 FQNEAQ (reference sequence). This CDR3 spans 12 amino acids. The CDR3 DNA follows: TGTGCCAGCAGCTTGGATCGGGAGACCCAGTACTTC. Translating gives CASSLDRETQYF. Together with reference TRBV7-9 and TRBJ2-5, the CDR3 gives the full variable domain: DTGVSQNPRHKITKRGQNVTFRCDPISEHNRLYWYRQTLGQGPEFLTYFQNEAQLEKSRLLSDRFSAERPKGSFSTLEIQRTEQGDSAMYLCASSLDRETQYFGPGTRLLVL.

The chain's CDR3 is CASSPGGNTGELFF. The CDR3 DNA is TGTGCCAGCAGTCCAGGGGGGAACACCGGGGAGCTGTTTTTT. The V and J genes are TRBV7-3 and TRBJ2-2; 7 positions agree with TRBD1. With 6 bases clipped from V and 1 base from J, the junction kept 2 bases outside the gene matches. CDR1 and CDR2 (germline): SGHTA, FQGTGA. This CDR3 region has 14 residues. The full variable domain, with the rest looked up from reference TRBV7-3 and TRBJ2-2, is GAGVSQTPSNKVTEKGKYVELRCDPISGHTALYWYRQSLGQGPEFLIYFQGTGAADDSGLPNDRFFAVRPEGSVSTLKIQRTERGDSAVYLCASSPGGNTGELFFGEGSRLTVL.

This clone was seen a single time. The rearrangement links TRBV21-1 to TRBJ2-5; the table's D gene call, TRBD1, was not cross checked with the DNA. TRBV21-1 is a listed pseudogene. The CDR3 spans 20 residues. CDR3 DNA sequence: TGTGCCAGCAGCATGCGACAGGGAAAGGGATTTGTCCCTTCCCAAGAGACCCAGTACTTC. Translation gives CASSMRQGKGFVPSQETQYF.

The gene calls are TRBV9 and TRBJ1-2, with D unresolved. Germline lookup yields CDR1 SGDLS and CDR2 YYNGEE. V gave up 0 bases and J gave up 2 bases, with 8 bases separating them. The CDR3 spans 14 residues. The DNA of the CDR3 is TGTGCCAGCAGCGTAGCCACAACCAACTATGGCTACACCTTC. Translating it yields CASSVATTNYGYTF.

This clone was found once. V usage is TRBV28 and J usage is TRBJ1-1; D not certain. V dropped 3 bases and J dropped 2 bases, with 10 bases sitting between them. In germline, CDR1 is MDHEN, CDR2 SYDVKM. The CDR3 runs 14 residues. This CDR3 is CASSFSPANTEAFF. In nucleotides, the CDR3 is TGTGCCAGCAGTTTTTCGCCAGCCAACACTGAAGCTTTCTTT.

This clone has only one observation. The chain uses TRBV13 and TRBJ2-1; 10 positions match TRBD2. V dropped 4 bases and J dropped 0; count of bases not matched to a gene: 3. The CDR3 runs to 16 residues. The germline CDR1 and CDR2 sequences are PRHDT and FYEKMQ (reference sequence). CDR3 DNA: TGTGCCAGCAGCTACCCTAGCGGGAGCTCCTACAATGAGCAGTTCTTC. Protein product: CASSYPSGSSYNEQFF. Full variable domain (outside the CDR3, taken from reference TRBV13 and TRBJ2-1): AAGVIQSPRHLIKEKRETATLKCYPIPRHDTVYWYQQGPGQDPQFLISFYEKMQSDKGSIPDRFSAQQFSDYHSELNMSSLELGDSALYFCASSYPSGSSYNEQFFGPGTRLTVL.

The CDR3 here is CAWSVLGGELSTTDTQYF. The CDR3 region has the DNA TGTGCCTGGAGTGTATTGGGGGGGGAACTTAGTACCACAGATACGCAGTATTTT. This chain joins TRBV30 and TRBJ2-3, with 7 bases that match TRBD2. This CDR3 is built from 18 residues. After removal of 0 bases from V and 2 bases from J, the junction contained 14 bases not matched to a gene. Looked up from germline, CDR1 is GTSNPN and CDR2 is SVGIG (reference sequence).

The table lists this clone with a count of one. V usage is TRBV2 and J usage is TRBJ1-3; no firm D call. Germline loops: CDR1 SNHLY, CDR2 FYNNEI. The CDR3 runs 12 residues. Trimming cost V 7 bases and J 4 bases, with 8 bases left between them. The DNA of the CDR3 is TGTGCCAGCATTGGGTCCGGAAACACCATATATTTT. Protein sequence: CASIGSGNTIYF.

This chain links TRBV29-1 with TRBJ1-4; possibly TRBD1 for D (6 bases). V was trimmed by 2 bases and J by 7 bases, leaving 14 bases between them. Germline CDR1 is SQVTM and CDR2 is ANQGSEA. This CDR3 comprises 14 residues. CDR3 in amino acids: CSVEPRGAGEKLFF. The CDR3 DNA reads as TGCAGCGTTGAACCGCGGGGGGCAGGTGAAAAACTGTTTTTT.

The chain couples TRBV18 to TRBJ2-2; D remains ambiguous. The germline gives CDR1 KGHSH, CDR2 LQKENI. This CDR3 has 11 residues. Trimming stripped 5 bases from V and 4 bases from J, with 2 bases between. The CDR3 region has the DNA TGTGCCAGCTCATCCACCGGGGAGCTGTTTTTT. Residues: CASSSTGELFF.

In DNA, the CDR3 is TGTGCCAGTAGTTGGACAGGGGTTTATTACGAGCAGTACTTC. It codes for CASSWTGVYYEQYF. The V and J genes are TRBV19 and TRBJ2-7, with 9 bases lining up with TRBD1. The CDR3 totals 14 residues. From germline, CDR1 is LNHDA and CDR2 SQIVND (reference sequence). Trimming cost V 5 bases and J 4 bases; bases outside gene matches: 6.

The V gene is TRBV30, the J gene TRBJ2-3; TRBD2 matches at 10 bases. Germline values: CDR1 GTSNPN, CDR2 SVGIG (reference sequence). V shed 5 bases, J shed 6 bases, and the junction held 11 bases outside the gene matches. CDR3 size: 15 residues. The CDR3 nucleotides are TGTGCCTGGGACGTAGCGGGAGGAATTGGGGATACGCAGTATTTT. Translation gives CAWDVAGGIGDTQYF. Together with reference TRBV30 and TRBJ2-3, the CDR3 gives the full variable domain: SQTIHQWPATLVQPVGSPLSLECTVEGTSNPNLYWYRQAAGRGLQLLFYSVGIGQISSEVPQNLSASRPQDRQFILSSKKLLLSDSGFYLCAWDVAGGIGDTQYFGPGTRLTVL.

The rearrangement uses TRBV30 and TRBJ1-2; D may be TRBD1 (6 bases). This CDR3 region has 15 residues. The V gene's germline CDR1 is GTSNPN and CDR2 SVGIG (reference sequence). The germline V and J ends were trimmed by 1 base and 6 bases, with 18 bases remaining between them. In nucleotides, the CDR3 is TGTGCCTGGAGTGCTCTACCAGGGGAAAACGATGGCTACACCTTC. Translating it yields CAWSALPGENDGYTF.

V is TRBV7-9 and J is TRBJ2-1; 10 bases are a match to TRBD2. This CDR3 has 18 residues. J lost 5 bases, V lost 4 bases, and 14 bases had no gene match. CDR1 and CDR2 (germline): SEHNR, FQNEAQ (reference sequence). CDR3 residues: CASSSPLAGVFGNNEQFF. The DNA for the CDR3 is TGTGCCAGCAGCTCTCCGCTAGCGGGAGTATTCGGGAACAATGAGCAGTTCTTC.

The rearrangement uses TRBV7-9 and TRBJ1-1; tentatively, D is TRBD1 (6 bases). Per germline, CDR1 SEHNR and CDR2 FQNEAQ (reference sequence). Trimming cost V 3 bases and J 5 bases, with 19 bases left between them. The CDR3 totals 16 residues. CDR3: CASSFPPGNRDTEAFF. The CDR3 DNA reads TGTGCCAGCAGCTTTCCGCCGGGAAACAGGGATACTGAAGCTTTCTTT.

The genes are TRBV7-9 and TRBJ2-7, with D possibly being TRBD1 (6 bases). The length of the CDR3 is 15 residues. The germline CDR1 and CDR2 sequences are SEHNR and FQNEAQ (reference sequence). V lost 5 bases and J 5 bases, leaving 19 bases between the germline ends. CDR3 DNA: TGTGCCAGCAGCCTATGGACAGCCTTCAGTGACGAGCAGTACTTC. This gives the protein CASSLWTAFSDEQYF.

This clone was detected only a few times. The chain links TRBV7-9 to TRBJ2-5; tentative D call: TRBD1 (6 bases). The CDR3 sequence is 13 residues long. V shed 1 base and J shed 14 bases, with 17 bases lying between them. CDR1 and CDR2 from the germline V gene are SEHNR and FQNEAQ (reference sequence). CDR3 nucleotides: TGTGCCAGCAGCTTAGGGGGACACGAGCCCAACTACTTC. Amino acid sequence: CASSLGGHEPNYF.

The V call is TRBV28, the J call TRBJ2-5, with D maybe TRBD2 (6 bases). The CDR3 totals 15 residues. Germline V CDR1 and CDR2: MDHEN, SYDVKM. V was pared by 1 base and J by 5 bases, with 14 bases between. This chain's CDR3 is CASSLSGGGGETQYF. The CDR3 nucleotides are TGTGCCAGCAGTTTATCCGGGGGTGGCGGGGAGACCCAGTACTTC.

V and J are TRBV19 and TRBJ2-4; D is ambiguous. CDR1 LNHDA and CDR2 SQIVND come from the germline V gene (reference sequence). Trimming pared 4 bases from V and 0 bases from J, leaving 13 bases between. This CDR3 contains 16 residues. CDR3 sequence (DNA): TGTGCCAGTAGTACGACACTACTAATAGCCAAAAACATTCAGTACTTC. This encodes CASSTTLLIAKNIQYF.

The chain carries TRBV28 and TRBJ2-7; weak D call: TRBD1 (5 bases). Germline V gene data show CDR1 as MDHEN and CDR2 as SYDVKM. The CDR3 totals 14 residues. Trimming removed 4 bases from V and 2 bases from J, with 12 bases in between. CDR3 bases: TGTGCCAGCAGTTCTGACAGCTCTACCTACGAGCAGTACTTC. Protein sequence: CASSSDSSTYEQYF.